This T cell receptor (beta chain) was identified in a study of spatial heterogeneity in lung cancer. Background on the study: Raw reads contained each unique TCR and UMI combination more than ten times on average.

Findings of the study overall: Resection saw ubiquitous expanded tumor TCRs appear in blood more than follow-up did.

Time point reported: sample taken at primary tumor resection. Samples came from 65 to 75 TRACERx patients with untreated early-stage lung cancer. Each TCR cDNA molecule carried a unique molecular identifier. MiXCR, run by TCRdb on the 5' RACE reads, gives a single entry per CDR3 protein. Seen here are about 7,900 distinct CDR3 sequences, 4.5% observed once, and the top ten hold over 25%. For this clonotype: As yet, its antigen is unknown.

The sample was PBMCs, taken at surgery. The receptor was isolated from a male donor with early-stage non-small cell lung cancer.

The CDR3 loop is CASSLTTGANYGYTF. The DNA of the CDR3 is TGTGCCAGCAGCTTGACGACAGGAGCTAACTATGGCTACACCTTC. The chain couples TRBV7-2 to TRBJ1-2; perhaps TRBD1 as D (6 bases). V was clipped by 3 bases and J by 0 bases, with 11 bases between them. Germline loops: CDR1 SGHTA, CDR2 FQGNSA. The CDR3 totals 15 residues.